This T cell receptor (beta chain) originates from a study of response to subunit inactivated influenza vaccine. General study findings and limits: The authors suggested that few new T cells are recruited per seasonal influenza vaccination.

TCRdb fed the RT-PCR reads into MiXCR, producing one record per CDR3 protein. Of over 400,000 distinct CDR3 sequences listed, roughly 13% are singletons. Comment on this clonotype: Its specificity is not known.

Trimming took 2 bases from V and 6 from J; bases not matched to a gene: 4. This CDR3 spans 14 amino acids. The source was PBMCs from blood, collected around seven weeks after vaccination. The chain couples TRBV12-3 or TRBV12-4 to TRBJ1-2, with TRBD1 matching 9 bases. The clonotype was recovered from a man in his fifties or sixties who received an inactivated influenza vaccine. The CDR3 is CASSLTGGANGYTF. CDR3 sequence (DNA): TGTGCCAGCAGTTTAACAGGGGGCGCCAATGGCTACACCTTC.